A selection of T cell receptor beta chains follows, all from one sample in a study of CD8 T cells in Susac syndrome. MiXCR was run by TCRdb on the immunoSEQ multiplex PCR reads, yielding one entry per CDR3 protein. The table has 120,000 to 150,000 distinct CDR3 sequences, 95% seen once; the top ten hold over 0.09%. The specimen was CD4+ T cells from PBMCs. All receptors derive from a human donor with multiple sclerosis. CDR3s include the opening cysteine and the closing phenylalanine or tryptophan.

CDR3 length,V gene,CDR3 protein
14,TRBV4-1,CASSQPGQKETQYF
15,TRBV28,CASKLAGTQSETQYF
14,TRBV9,CASSVDVGSYEQYF
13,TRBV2,CASSEEFGPPRDF
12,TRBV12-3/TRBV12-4,CASSVLNTEAFF
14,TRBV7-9,CASSTGTAKNIQYF
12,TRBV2,CASSVAEYEQFF
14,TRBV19,CASNVDRNNQPQHF
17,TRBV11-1,CASSFGQGTSTLETQYF
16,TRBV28,CASSRSSGRFTGELFF
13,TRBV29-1,CSVRGPSKNIQYF
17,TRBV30,CAWSSLRTGFGENIQYF
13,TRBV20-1,CSASDKFTDTQYF
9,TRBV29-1,CSGDEKLFF
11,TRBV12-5,CASGSYNEQFF
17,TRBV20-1,CSAPRRASGRAADTQYF
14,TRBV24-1,CATSDRTGTGELFF
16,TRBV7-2,CASSSRTATSYNEQFF
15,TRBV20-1,CSARDHRGRWNIQYF
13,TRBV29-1,CSVSPGQGYGYTF
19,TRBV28,CASRNTKRGGGRSTDTQYF
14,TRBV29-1,CSAGGFQAADTQYF